Listed below are T cell receptor beta chains from one sample, sequenced in a study of shared clonotypes between healthy human individuals. The data were produced by immunoSEQ multiplex PCR, yet TCRdb's version contains in-frame clones alone and is incomplete. Among some 2,400,000 clones listed, 90% to 96% were seen once. Sequenced sample: naive CD4+ T cells sorted from blood. The receptor set was obtained from a young man in good health. CDR3s include the opening cysteine and the closing phenylalanine or tryptophan. The D gene is left open where the match is weak. Clone size, where shown, is once, few, many, or a class for clones that have expanded.

j_call,clone_size,d_call,v_call,cdr3_nt,cdr3_aa
TRBJ2-7,-,TRBD1,TRBV30,TGTGCCTGCCTTGTCCCGACAGGGAAATACGAGCAGTACTTC,CACLVPTGKYEQYF
TRBJ1-5,-,TRBD1,TRBV7-9,TGTGCCAGCAGCACTGACAGGGTCAATCAGCCCCAGCATTTT,CASSTDRVNQPQHF
TRBJ1-5,-,-,TRBV21-1,TGTGCCAGCAGCCCAAGAAATAGCAATCAGCCCCAGCATTTT,CASSPRNSNQPQHF
TRBJ1-3,-,-,TRBV4-2,TGTGCCAGCAGCCAAGACAGGGAAGGGGTCTCTGGAAACACCATATATTTT,CASSQDREGVSGNTIYF
TRBJ1-1,-,-,TRBV30,TGTGCCTGGAGTGTATACCCCTCCGAGGGGGCTTTCTTT,CAWSVYPSEGAFF
TRBJ1-2,-,-,TRBV28,TGTGCCAGCAGTTTAGGGGGCGGAGACTATGGCTACACCTTC,CASSLGGGDYGYTF
TRBJ2-3,-,TRBD1,TRBV7-6,TGTGCCAGCAGCCCGAGGACAGGGGGCGGCACAGATACGCAGTATTTT,CASSPRTGGGTDTQYF
TRBJ2-5,-,TRBD2,TRBV5-1,TGCGCCAGCAGCGGCGGACTAGTTGGGGAGACCCAGTACTTC,CASSGGLVGETQYF
TRBJ2-1,-,-,TRBV11-2,TGTGCCAGCAGCTTTTCCGGGAATGAGCAGTTCTTC,CASSFSGNEQFF
TRBJ2-1,-,-,TRBV5-4,TGTGCCAGCAGAACACGGGCCGAGGGTTACAATGAGCAGTTCTTC,CASRTRAEGYNEQFF
TRBJ1-6,-,-,TRBV6-1,TGTGCCAGCTACCCGACAGGCTATAATTCACCCCTCCACTTT,CASYPTGYNSPLHF
TRBJ2-5,once,-,TRBV9,TGTGCCAGCAGCCCGGGGGAGGTAGAGACCCAGTACTTC,CASSPGEVETQYF
TRBJ2-7,once,-,TRBV11-2,TGTGCCAGCAGCTTAGGGCCAGCTGCGATTGAGCAGTACTTC,CASSLGPAAIEQYF
TRBJ2-7,-,TRBD1,TRBV6-1,TGTGCCAGCCTCCGGGCCACAGGGGCCTACGAGCAGTACTTC,CASLRATGAYEQYF
TRBJ1-2,-,-,TRBV7-9,TGTGCCAGCAGCTTAGTGGGAGAATCAAACTATGGCTACACCTTC,CASSLVGESNYGYTF
TRBJ2-7,-,TRBD1,TRBV5-1,TGCGCCAGCAGACCTTACCGGGACAGGTTCTCCTACGAGCAGTACTTC,CASRPYRDRFSYEQYF
TRBJ1-2,-,-,TRBV15,TGTGCCACCAGCAGAGACCGGGACGCTACTTATTATGGCTACACCTTC,CATSRDRDATYYGYTF
TRBJ1-2,-,-,TRBV25-1,TGTGCCAGCAGCCTGACAGAGAACTATGGCTACACCTTC,CASSLTENYGYTF
TRBJ1-6,few,-,TRBV5-1,TGCGCCAGCAATTGTTGGGTGCCGCCCCTCCACTTT,CASNCWVPPLHF
TRBJ1-3,-,TRBD1,TRBV5-1,TGCGCCAGCAGCTTAGGTCAGGGGGCCTCTGGAAACACCATATATTTT,CASSLGQGASGNTIYF
TRBJ1-3,-,TRBD1,TRBV5-1,TGCGCCAGCAGCGAGGGACAGAAGAGCTCTGGAAACACCATATATTTT,CASSEGQKSSGNTIYF
TRBJ1-4,-,-,TRBV4-2,TGTGCCAGCAGCCAAGAGGCGGCACCCAGCCTCAATGAAGAACTGTTTTTT,CASSQEAAPSLNEELFF
TRBJ2-3,-,-,TRBV6-4,TGTGCCAGCAGTGACTCGGCAGCAAGTCGCACAGATACGCAGTATTTT,CASSDSAASRTDTQYF
TRBJ1-6,few,-,TRBV6-5,TGTGCCAGCAGTTACTCGATAAATTCACCCCTCCACTTT,CASSYSINSPLHF
TRBJ2-4,-,-,TRBV19,TGTGCCACCTCGACAGACGTCGCCAAAAACATTCAGTACTTC,CATSTDVAKNIQYF
TRBJ1-5,-,-,TRBV2,TGTGCCAGCAGTGAGACGAGTCAGCCCCAGCATTTT,CASSETSQPQHF
TRBJ1-1,-,-,TRBV5-1,TGCGCCAGCAGCTTGGCCGTCTTGTCCCGCCACGGCACTGAAGCTTTCTTT,CASSLAVLSRHGTEAFF
TRBJ1-1,-,-,TRBV5-4,TGTGCCAGCAGCTTGGGGCTAAGCTGGGGGAACACTGAAGCTTTCTTT,CASSLGLSWGNTEAFF
TRBJ2-1,-,TRBD2,TRBV9,TGTGCCAGCAGCGTAGGGGGCGGGAGGAGCTCCTACAATGAGCAGTTCTTC,CASSVGGGRSSYNEQFF
TRBJ1-4,-,-,TRBV11-1,TGTGCCAGCAGCCTCAGGGATAGAGGAACTAATGAAAAACTGTTTTTT,CASSLRDRGTNEKLFF
TRBJ2-3,-,TRBD1,TRBV5-1,TGCGCCAGCAGCCGACAGGGGGCGCAGACAGATACGCAGTATTTT,CASSRQGAQTDTQYF
TRBJ1-6,-,-,TRBV7-9,TGTGCCAGCAGCTTACTAAAGGAACCCCTCCACTTT,CASSLLKEPLHF
TRBJ2-5,-,-,TRBV11-2,TGTGCCAGCAGCTTAGACACGGTATCGGAGACCCAGTACTTC,CASSLDTVSETQYF
TRBJ1-1,-,-,TRBV13,TGTGCCAGCAGCCTGCCACGTCGGGGCACTGAAGCTTTCTTT,CASSLPRRGTEAFF
TRBJ1-1,few,TRBD1,TRBV9,TGTGCCAGCAGCCCTAGGGGGCGGGAGAACACTGAAGCTTTCTTT,CASSPRGRENTEAFF
TRBJ1-2,-,-,TRBV5-1,TGCGCCAGCAGCTTGTCCGCGCATACAGGGATAAAAAACTATGGCTACACCTTC,CASSLSAHTGIKNYGYTF
TRBJ1-2,-,-,TRBV10-3,TGTGCCATCGGCGAGGGGCTCAGGGGCTACACCTTC,CAIGEGLRGYTF
TRBJ1-1,-,-,TRBV10-1,TGCGCCAGCAGTGAGTCGGAGGGTCTGAACACTGAAGCTTTCTTT,CASSESEGLNTEAFF
TRBJ2-7,-,TRBD1,TRBV5-4,TGTGCCAGCAGCGGTACAGGGGGCGTTTTCTACGAGCAGTACTTC,CASSGTGGVFYEQYF
TRBJ2-1,-,-,TRBV7-9,TGTGCCAGCAGCTTACAAGCGGGCCCCTACAATGAGCAGTTCTTC,CASSLQAGPYNEQFF
TRBJ2-3,once,TRBD2,TRBV6-5,TGTGCCAGCAGTTACTCACTAGCGGGGTCAGATACGCAGTATTTT,CASSYSLAGSDTQYF
TRBJ2-5,-,-,TRBV11-1,TGTGCCAGCAGCTCCCCCCGTAGGGGCGAAGAGACCCAGTACTTC,CASSSPRRGEETQYF
TRBJ1-4,-,-,TRBV28,TGTGCCAGCAGTCCCCGGGGGGCGGGGGAAAAACTGTTTTTT,CASSPRGAGEKLFF
TRBJ1-5,-,-,TRBV6-1,TGTGCCAGCAGTGAAAACGTCGTGAGGGGGAGCAATCAGCCCCAGCATTTT,CASSENVVRGSNQPQHF
TRBJ1-5,-,-,TRBV6-1,TGTGCCAGCAGTGAACAGGGGCAAAGCAATCAGCCCCAGCATTTT,CASSEQGQSNQPQHF
TRBJ2-1,once,-,TRBV18,TGTGCCAGCTCACGCGCGGATGAGCAGTTCTTC,CASSRADEQFF
TRBJ2-2,-,-,TRBV10-3,TGTGCCATCAGTGAGTCGAGGGTTAAGACCGGGGAGCTGTTTTTT,CAISESRVKTGELFF
TRBJ1-5,-,-,TRBV25-1,TGTGCCAGCAGTGGTAGCAATCAGCCCCAGCATTTT,CASSGSNQPQHF